The rows below give T cell receptor beta chains drawn from one sample of a study of human T cells and chemical hapten exposure. TCRdb called the RACE reads again in MiXCR, with one record for every CDR3 protein. The sample shows about 46,000 distinct CDR3 sequences, 3.5% to 4.5% of them seen only once. Sequenced: whole blood. These receptor sequences come from a female donor in good health. Some clones in this sample may be carry-over from other donors' samples. Each CDR3 is given with its conserved first and last residue. The D gene is left open where the match is weak. Part of the rows lack a size; the others show once, few, many or a class for expanded clones.

V	J	D	size	CDR3	DNA
TRBV18	TRBJ2-1	NA	few	CASSPSTVSYNEQFF	TGTGCCAGCTCACCATCGACAGTCTCCTACAATGAGCAGTTCTTC
TRBV5-6	TRBJ2-1	NA	many	CASSLWGPGAYNEQFF	TGTGCCAGCAGCTTGTGGGGGCCCGGAGCCTACAATGAGCAGTTCTTC
TRBV5-1	TRBJ2-3	NA	many	CASSVGLSGDTQYF	TGCGCCAGCAGCGTGGGACTGTCAGGAGATACGCAGTATTTT
TRBV6-1	TRBJ2-6	NA	many	CASIFSGANVLTF	TGTGCCAGCATTTTTTCTGGGGCCAACGTCCTGACTTTC
TRBV20-1	TRBJ1-2	TRBD1	many	CSASPRAGTGYGYTF	TGCAGTGCTAGTCCCAGAGCCGGGACAGGCTATGGCTACACCTTC
TRBV6-5	TRBJ2-3	TRBD2	many	CASSRPGLAKDTQYF	TGTGCCAGCAGTCGACCGGGACTAGCGAAAGATACGCAGTATTTT
TRBV29-1	TRBJ2-1	TRBD1	many	CSARQGTYNEQFF	TGCAGCGCCAGACAGGGAACCTACAATGAGCAGTTCTTC
TRBV4-1	TRBJ2-7	NA	many	CASSQDPGVSSYEQYF	TGCGCCAGCAGCCAGGATCCCGGCGTTTCCTCCTACGAGCAGTACTTC
TRBV20-1	TRBJ2-3	NA	many	CSARDLRFGTSTDTQYF	NA
TRBV12-3/TRBV12-4	TRBJ1-2	NA	many	CASRRDPQSYGYTF	TGTGCCAGCAGACGTGACCCACAGAGCTATGGCTACACCTTC
TRBV28	TRBJ2-2	TRBD1	many	CASSLPRGHVNGELFF	TGTGCCAGCAGTTTACCCAGGGGGCACGTCAACGGGGAGCTGTTTTTT
TRBV7-2	TRBJ1-1	TRBD1	many	CASSKTGTGFGTEAFF	TGTGCCAGCAGCAAAACCGGGACAGGGTTTGGCACTGAAGCTTTCTTT
TRBV5-6	TRBJ2-3	NA	many	CASSLLMDSDTQYF	TGTGCCAGCAGCTTACTCATGGATTCAGATACGCAGTATTTT
TRBV6-2/TRBV6-3	TRBJ1-1	NA	many	CASSSTLGQGVSTEAFF	TGTGCCAGCAGTTCAACACTCGGACAAGGTGTATCCACTGAAGCTTTCTTT
TRBV7-2	TRBJ1-1	NA	many	CASSPFPRGRTEAFF	TGTGCCAGCAGCCCATTCCCGAGGGGAAGAACTGAAGCTTTCTTT
TRBV7-9	TRBJ1-1	NA	NA	CASSRPTDLLTEAFF	TGTGCCAGCAGCCGCCCGACAGATCTCTTAACTGAAGCTTTCTTT
TRBV6-6	TRBJ2-3	NA	few	CASSSPWRVRTDTQYF	TGTGCCAGCAGTTCACCGTGGCGGGTGCGCACAGATACGCAGTATTTT
TRBV6-5	TRBJ1-1	NA	many	CASRLLGLHTEAFF	TGTGCCAGCAGATTACTCGGGTTGCACACTGAAGCTTTCTTT
TRBV6-5	TRBJ2-1	NA	few	CASSLEGLREQFF	TGTGCCAGCAGTTTGGAGGGTTTGCGTGAGCAGTTCTTC
TRBV12-3/TRBV12-4	TRBJ1-1	NA	many	CASSLERAWVNTEAFF	TGTGCCAGCAGTTTAGAAAGGGCTTGGGTGAACACTGAAGCTTTCTTT
TRBV7-8	TRBJ2-5	NA	many	CASSLDRETQYF	TGTGCCAGCAGCTTAGACAGGGAGACCCAGTACTTC
TRBV6-5	TRBJ2-1	NA	few	CASTPSGGANNEQFF	TGTGCCAGCACCCCGTCGGGGGGCGCGAACAATGAGCAGTTCTTC
TRBV30	TRBJ2-1	NA	few	CAWNPYKHNEQFF	TGTGCCTGGAACCCTTATAAGCACAATGAGCAGTTCTTC
TRBV12-3/TRBV12-4	TRBJ1-1	TRBD1	many	CASSLRDSPNTEAFF	TGTGCCAGCAGTCTTAGGGACAGCCCGAACACTGAAGCTTTCTTT
TRBV20-1	TRBJ1-3	NA	many	CSAREELGYTIYF	TGCAGTGCTAGAGAAGAGCTTGGGTACACCATATATTTT
TRBV4-3	TRBJ2-6	TRBD1	many	CASSPLDRASGANVLTF	TGCGCCAGCAGCCCCCTGGACAGGGCTTCTGGGGCCAACGTCCTGACTTTC
TRBV27	TRBJ1-2	TRBD1	many	CASSPGGPFYGYTF	TGTGCCAGCAGCCCAGGGGGCCCCTTTTATGGCTACACCTTC
TRBV3-1	TRBJ1-1	NA	many	CASKMLGGNTEAFF	TGTGCCAGCAAAATGTTAGGAGGGAACACTGAAGCTTTCTTT
TRBV14	TRBJ2-7	TRBD1	many	CASSQLGQVRHYEQYF	TGTGCCAGCAGCCAACTCGGACAGGTCAGGCACTACGAGCAGTACTTC
TRBV20-1	TRBJ2-7	NA	many	CSAQRVSRNYEQYF	TGCAGTGCTCAGAGGGTCAGTAGGAACTACGAGCAGTACTTC
TRBV4-2	TRBJ1-2	NA	many	CASSRRRSGDGVYTF	TGTGCCAGCAGCCGTCGTCGGTCGGGGGACGGGGTCTACACCTTC
TRBV7-2	TRBJ1-5	NA	many	CASSLGSGAGNQPQHF	TGTGCCAGCAGCTTAGGGTCAGGTGCCGGCAATCAGCCCCAGCATTTT
TRBV27	TRBJ2-4	NA	many	CASTLDPWGGIQYF	TGTGCCAGCACTTTGGACCCCTGGGGCGGCATTCAGTACTTC
TRBV7-2	TRBJ1-6	NA	many	CASSFGGVGSSPLHF	TGTGCCAGCAGCTTTGGAGGAGTAGGAAGTTCACCCCTCCACTTT
TRBV12-3/TRBV12-4	TRBJ1-1	TRBD1	many	CASSRDRGSAFF	TGTGCCAGCAGCCGCGACAGGGGCTCCGCTTTCTTT
TRBV7-3	TRBJ2-6	NA	NA	CASSLFGPSGLISGANVLTF	TGTGCCAGCAGCTTATTCGGCCCTTCTGGACTGATCTCTGGGGCCAACGTCCTGACTTTC
TRBV28	TRBJ1-1	NA	many	CASSSSPEAFF	TGTGCCAGCAGTTCTTCCCCTGAAGCTTTCTTT